This passage covers 7 T cell receptor beta chains from one sample sequenced in a study of OX40 agonist ivuxolimab in advanced cancers. The method behind the library was the immunoSEQ multiplex PCR assay. TCRdb stores this immuneACCESS table with in-frame sequences only. Part of the clones is absent; in the studies checked, under half of the shortfall reflects unresolved V genes, and no reason is known for the rest. This sample comprises 60,000 to 75,000 clones, over 80% of them detected only once. The ten largest clones add up to just over 14% of the sample. Sequencing was performed on CD4+ or CD8+ T cells sorted from blood, taken in a trial of the OX40 agonist ivuxolimab. The receptors shown here come from an adult with an advanced solid tumor such as melanoma, head and neck, liver or kidney cancer.

J is TRBJ2-7 and V is TRBV19; D is ambiguous. The CDR3 consists of 11 residues. V shed 5 bases and J shed 5 bases, with 7 bases lying between them. Germline V lookup: CDR1 LNHDA, CDR2 SQIVND (reference sequence). CDR3 DNA: TGTGCCAGTAGTTCAGGCCACGAGCAGTACTTC. Translating it yields CASSSGHEQYF. The complete variable domain, with remaining parts taken from reference TRBV19 and TRBJ2-7, reads DGGITQSPKYLFRKEGQNVTLSCEQNLNHDAMYWYRQDPGQGLRLIYYSQIVNDFQKGDIAEGYSVSREKKESFPLTVTSAQKNPTAFYLCASSSGHEQYFGPGTRLTVT.

The rearrangement links TRBV11-3 to TRBJ2-7, with 11 nucleotides matching TRBD2. Germline V lookup: CDR1 SGHNT, CDR2 YENEEA. This CDR3 region has 16 residues. V lost 4 bases to trimming and J lost 4 bases; unmatched junction nucleotides: 9. In DNA form, the CDR3 reads TGTGCCAGCAGCTCACCCTGGGGGACTAGCGGATACGAGCAGTACTTC. Its protein is CASSSPWGTSGYEQYF.

This clone was counted once. V usage is TRBV9 and J usage is TRBJ2-2; no firm D call. Trimming pared 3 bases from V and 4 bases from J, leaving 10 bases between. This CDR3 has 14 amino acids. The V gene's germline CDR1 is SGDLS and CDR2 YYNGEE. The CDR3 DNA is TGTGCCAGCAGCGGTCCGTCCGGCACCGGGGAGCTGTTTTTT. The encoded protein is CASSGPSGTGELFF.

This chain connects TRBV7-9 to TRBJ2-5; D gene uncertain. V was clipped by 1 base and J by 2 bases, with 8 bases between them. There are 14 residues in the CDR3. Germline loops: CDR1 SEHNR, CDR2 FQNEAQ (reference sequence). The CDR3 here is CASSLGDIQETQYF. The CDR3 coding sequence is TGTGCCAGCAGCTTAGGGGATATACAAGAGACCCAGTACTTC.

J is TRBJ1-2 and V is TRBV6-5; TRBD1 matches at 10 bases. The CDR3 sequence is 15 residues long. CDR1 is MNHEY, CDR2 SVGAGI, per germline. The trim removed 6 bases at V and 7 bases at J, leaving 11 bases unmatched. The DNA of the CDR3 is TGTGCCAGCAGGCTAGTGACAGGGGGCGGACTTGGCTACACCTTC. This sequence encodes CASRLVTGGGLGYTF.

The CDR3 DNA follows: TGTGCCAGCAGCCTTCCGAACACCGGGGAGCTGTTTTTT. Amino acids: CASSLPNTGELFF. The chain carries TRBV7-8 and TRBJ2-2; D ambiguous. CDR3 size: 13 residues. The germline V and J ends were trimmed by 5 bases and 0 bases, with 4 bases remaining between them. Per the germline V gene, CDR1 is SGHVS and CDR2 is FQNEAQ.

The chain joins TRBV9 to TRBJ2-4; 10 nucleotides align to TRBD1. The trim removed 4 bases at V and 7 bases at J, leaving 14 bases unmatched. The CDR3 covers 17 residues. Germline values: CDR1 SGDLS, CDR2 YYNGEE. The CDR3 is CASSPRPPGTGANIQYF. CDR3 nucleotides: TGTGCCAGCAGCCCGAGACCCCCCGGGACAGGGGCGAACATTCAGTACTTC.